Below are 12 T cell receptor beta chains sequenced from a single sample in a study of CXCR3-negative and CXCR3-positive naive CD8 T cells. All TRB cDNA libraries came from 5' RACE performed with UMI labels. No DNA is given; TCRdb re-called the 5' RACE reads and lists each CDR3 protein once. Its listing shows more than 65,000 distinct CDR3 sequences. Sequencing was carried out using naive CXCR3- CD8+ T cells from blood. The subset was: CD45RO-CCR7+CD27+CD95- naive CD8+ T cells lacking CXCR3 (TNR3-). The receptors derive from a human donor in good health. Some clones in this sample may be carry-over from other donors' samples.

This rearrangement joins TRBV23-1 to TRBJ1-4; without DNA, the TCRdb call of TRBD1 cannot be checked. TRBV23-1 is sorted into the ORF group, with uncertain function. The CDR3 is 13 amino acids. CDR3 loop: CASSLGQGEVVFF.

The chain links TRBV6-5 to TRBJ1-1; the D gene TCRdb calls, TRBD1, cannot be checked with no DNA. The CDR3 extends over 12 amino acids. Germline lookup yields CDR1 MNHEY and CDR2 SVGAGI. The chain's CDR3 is CASRQGYTEAFF.

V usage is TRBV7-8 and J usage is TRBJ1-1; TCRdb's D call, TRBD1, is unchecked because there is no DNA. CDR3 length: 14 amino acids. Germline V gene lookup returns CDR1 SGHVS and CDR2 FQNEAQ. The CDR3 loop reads CASRPGRVYTEAFF.

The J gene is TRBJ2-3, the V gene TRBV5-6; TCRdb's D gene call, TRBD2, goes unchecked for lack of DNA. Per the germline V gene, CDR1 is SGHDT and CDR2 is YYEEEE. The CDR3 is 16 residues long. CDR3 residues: CASSAGTSGSRGTQYF.

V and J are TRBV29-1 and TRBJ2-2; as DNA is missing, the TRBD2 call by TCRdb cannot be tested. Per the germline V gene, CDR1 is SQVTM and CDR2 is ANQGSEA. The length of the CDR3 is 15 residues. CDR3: CSVELADSNTGELFF.

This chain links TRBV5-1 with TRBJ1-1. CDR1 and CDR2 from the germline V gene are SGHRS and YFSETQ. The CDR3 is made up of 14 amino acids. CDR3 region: CASSGAGGGSEAFF. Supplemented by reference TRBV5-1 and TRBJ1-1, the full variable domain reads KAGVTQTPRYLIKTRGQQVTLSCSPISGHRSVSWYQQTPGQGLQFLFEYFSETQRNKGNFPGRFSGRQFSNSRSEMNVSTLELGDSALYLCASSGAGGGSEAFFGQGTRLTVV.

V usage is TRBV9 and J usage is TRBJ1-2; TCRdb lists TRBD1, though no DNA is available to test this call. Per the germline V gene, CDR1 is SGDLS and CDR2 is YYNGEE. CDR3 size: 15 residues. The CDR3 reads CASSVRRGMDYGYTF. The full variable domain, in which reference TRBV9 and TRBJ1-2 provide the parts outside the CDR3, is DSGVTQTPKHLITATGQRVTLRCSPRSGDLSVYWYQQSLDQGLQFLIQYYNGEERAKGNILERFSAQQFPDLHSELNLSSLELGDSALYFCASSVRRGMDYGYTFGSGTRLTVV.

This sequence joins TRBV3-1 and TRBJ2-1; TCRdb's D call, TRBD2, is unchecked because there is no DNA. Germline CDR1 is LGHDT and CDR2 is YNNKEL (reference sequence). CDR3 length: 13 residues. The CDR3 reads CASSQEASGAQFF.

This chain's CDR3 is CASSREMGSANTEAFF. This sequence joins TRBV5-1 and TRBJ1-1. Germline values: CDR1 SGHRS, CDR2 YFSETQ. The CDR3 sequence is 16 residues long.

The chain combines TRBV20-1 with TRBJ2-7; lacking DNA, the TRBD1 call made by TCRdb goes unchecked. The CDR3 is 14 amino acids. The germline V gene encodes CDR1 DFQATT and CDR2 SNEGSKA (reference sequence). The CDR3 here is CSVTPGQGFYEQYF.

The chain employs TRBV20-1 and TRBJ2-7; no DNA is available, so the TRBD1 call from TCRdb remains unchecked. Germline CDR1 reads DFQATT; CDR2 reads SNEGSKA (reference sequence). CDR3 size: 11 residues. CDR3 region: CSARWGPEQYF.

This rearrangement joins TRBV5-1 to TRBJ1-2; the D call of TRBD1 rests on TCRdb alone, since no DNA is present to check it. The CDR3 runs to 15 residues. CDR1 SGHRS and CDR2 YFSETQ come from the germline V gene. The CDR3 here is CASSQDPEGVYGYTF. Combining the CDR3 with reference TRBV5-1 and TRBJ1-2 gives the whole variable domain KAGVTQTPRYLIKTRGQQVTLSCSPISGHRSVSWYQQTPGQGLQFLFEYFSETQRNKGNFPGRFSGRQFSNSRSEMNVSTLELGDSALYLCASSQDPEGVYGYTFGSGTRLTVV.